The 14 T cell receptor beta chains reported below all come from one sample, sequenced in a study of technical replicates of blood from a few donors. The data were produced by immunoSEQ multiplex PCR, yet TCRdb's version contains in-frame clones alone and is incomplete. Of some 66,000 clones listed, roughly 98% are singletons. Material: T cells isolated from PBMCs. All receptors derive from a human donor in good health.

The CDR3 sequence is CASSEGTYRVNEQFF. Written as DNA, the CDR3 is TGTGCCAGCAGTGAAGGGACTTACCGAGTAAATGAGCAGTTCTTC. The chain joins TRBV6-1 to TRBJ2-1; a weak D match, TRBD2 (5 bases). This CDR3 has 15 amino acids. Germline CDR1 and CDR2: MNHNS and SASEGT. V dropped 1 base and J dropped 7 bases, with 14 bases sitting between them.

This clone was detected only once. The chain employs TRBV4-1 and TRBJ1-2; 8 bases agree with TRBD1. The CDR3 covers 17 residues. Germline CDR1 MGHRA, CDR2 YSYEKL. The V segment lost 3 bases and the J segment 1 base; nucleotides outside the gene matches: 10. The CDR3 sequence: CASSQRPGQDINYGYTF. CDR3 DNA sequence: TGCGCCAGCAGCCAGAGGCCGGGACAGGATATTAACTATGGCTACACCTTC.

The chain carries TRBV5-8 and TRBJ1-4, with 7 bases that match TRBD1. V dropped 6 bases and J dropped 7; count of bases not matched to a gene: 6. Germline assignment: CDR1 SGHTS and CDR2 YDEGEE. The CDR3 extends over 13 amino acids. CDR3 in amino acids: CASKTGMGEKLFF. The CDR3 region has the DNA TGTGCCAGCAAGACAGGGATGGGTGAAAAACTGTTTTTT.

The V call is TRBV5-4, the J call TRBJ2-2; D is perhaps TRBD2 (5 bases). In germline, CDR1 is SGHNT, CDR2 YYREEE (reference sequence). CDR3 size: 15 residues. The V and J ends lost 4 bases and 7 bases respectively, with 17 bases between them. The CDR3 reads CASSPTRYEVGELFF. The DNA of the CDR3 is TGTGCCAGCAGCCCAACTAGGTACGAGGTCGGGGAGCTGTTTTTT.

The rearrangement joins TRBV2 to TRBJ2-7; tentative D call: TRBD2 (6 bases). This CDR3 spans 15 amino acids. V was pared by 7 bases and J by 0 bases, with 16 bases between. Germline V gives CDR1 SNHLY, CDR2 FYNNEI. In DNA form, the CDR3 reads TGTGCCAGCATTCCCGACCGGACTACCTCCTACGAGCAGTACTTC. Its protein product is CASIPDRTTSYEQYF.

In DNA form, the CDR3 reads TGCGCCAGCAGCTTAAGAGATCCTATTAGCTCCTATAATTCACCCCTCCACTTT. Translation gives CASSLRDPISSYNSPLHF. The V call is TRBV5-1, the J call TRBJ1-6, with unresolved D. Germline V gene sequence: CDR1 SGHRS, CDR2 YFSETQ. Deletions cut 2 bases from V and 0 bases from J, with 15 bases between. The length of the CDR3 is 18 residues.

V is TRBV28 and J is TRBJ2-7, with TRBD1 identical over 9 bases. The CDR3 totals 16 residues. V dropped 4 bases and J dropped 6; count of bases not matched to a gene: 13. The germline V gene encodes CDR1 MDHEN and CDR2 SYDVKM. The CDR3 bases are TGTGCCAGCAGTTCGACTGGACAGGGGAGGGTGGGCGAGCAGTACTTC. Protein product: CASSSTGQGRVGEQYF. Filled out from reference TRBV28 and TRBJ2-7, the complete variable domain reads DVKVTQSSRYLVKRTGEKVFLECVQDMDHENMFWYRQDPGLGLRLIYFSYDVKMKEKGDIPEGYSVSREKKERFSLILESASTNQTSMYLCASSSTGQGRVGEQYFGPGTRLTVT.

The sample holds one count of this clone. The V gene is TRBV6-5, the J gene TRBJ2-7; D is undetermined. Deletions cut 4 bases from V and 4 bases from J, with 8 bases between. Germline V gives CDR1 MNHEY, CDR2 SVGAGI. The CDR3 contains 12 residues. This CDR3 reads CASSSHRYEQYF. The CDR3, as DNA: TGTGCCAGCAGTTCGCATCGGTACGAGCAGTACTTC.

The V call is TRBV19, the J call TRBJ1-2, with 8 positions matching TRBD1. CDR1 LNHDA and CDR2 SQIVND come from the germline V gene (reference sequence). This CDR3 is 14 amino acids long. V lost 2 bases, J lost 8 bases, and 7 bases stayed unmatched. In DNA, the CDR3 is TGTGCCAGTAGTATACAGGGGGCCGCCCGGGGCTACACCTTC. It specifies CASSIQGAARGYTF.

Written as DNA, the CDR3 is TGTGCCAGCAGCGCTGGGACTCTCGAGCAGTACTTC. Protein product: CASSAGTLEQYF. The chain has TRBV9 and TRBJ2-7, with D possibly TRBD2 on 6 matching bases. The CDR3 contains 12 residues. Trimming shortened V by 3 bases and J by 6 bases, and 10 bases separated the two germline ends. Germline loops: CDR1 SGDLS, CDR2 YYNGEE.

This chain uses TRBV10-1 with TRBJ2-1; 13 nucleotides align to TRBD2. V trimming: 4 bases; J trimming: 4 bases; junction bases outside the gene matches: 1. The CDR3 has 15 amino acids. CDR1 and CDR2 (germline): WNHNN, SYGVQD (reference sequence). The CDR3 sequence: CASSAGLAGYNEQFF. As DNA, the CDR3 is TGCGCCAGCAGTGCGGGACTAGCGGGATACAATGAGCAGTTCTTC.

The gene calls are TRBV4-1 and TRBJ2-2, with 12 positions matching TRBD2. V lost 3 bases to trimming and J lost 5 bases; unmatched junction nucleotides: 7. Germline V CDR1 and CDR2: MGHRA, YSYEKL. This CDR3 is 17 amino acids long. The CDR3 here is CASSQGPLAGGTGELFF. The CDR3, as DNA: TGCGCCAGCAGCCAGGGTCCGCTAGCGGGGGGGACCGGGGAGCTGTTTTTT.

This clone was observed once. V is TRBV4-1 and J is TRBJ1-1, with D hard to call. From germline, CDR1 is MGHRA and CDR2 YSYEKL. The CDR3 spans 13 residues. V lost 1 base to trimming and J lost 7 bases, with 10 bases between them. The CDR3 reads CASSQGRLIEAFF. The DNA of the CDR3 is TGCGCCAGCAGCCAAGGACGACTGATTGAAGCTTTCTTT.

This clone appeared a single time. J is TRBJ2-7 and V is TRBV5-1, with TRBD2 matching over 10 bases. There are 17 residues in the CDR3. The J segment lost 7 bases and the V segment lost 0 bases, leaving 13 bases of the junction unmatched. Germline V gene data show CDR1 as SGHRS and CDR2 as YFSETQ. The CDR3 sequence: CASSLALRAGGQEEQYF. DNA of the CDR3: TGCGCCAGCAGCTTGGCGTTACGAGCGGGAGGGCAAGAGGAGCAGTACTTC.